Below, 13 T cell receptor beta chains from the same sample are listed, as sequenced in a study of graft-versus-host responses after intestinal transplantation. Data came from immunoSEQ multiplex PCR; TCRdb stores just in-frame clones and leaves some out. Of approximately 20,000 clones listed, about 88% were seen once; the top ten hold 4.5% to 5.5%. The sample was PBMCs, taken about 69 days after intestinal transplantation. The receptors come from a human patient who received an intestinal transplant, so some T cells may come from the graft donor.

V is TRBV5-5 and J is TRBJ2-3; D is perhaps TRBD2 (6 bases). V lost 0 bases, J lost 4 bases, and 9 bases lay in between. Germline V gene data show CDR1 as SGHKS and CDR2 as YYEKEE (reference sequence). The CDR3 is 14 residues long. The CDR3 spells CASSLGREADTQYF. CDR3 DNA: TGTGCCAGCAGCTTGGGTAGGGAGGCAGATACGCAGTATTTT.

The V call is TRBV4-1, the J call TRBJ2-3, with 10 bases aligning to TRBD2. Germline assignment: CDR1 MGHRA and CDR2 YSYEKL. V shed 8 bases and J 0 bases; nucleotides not matched to a gene: 5. CDR3 length: 15 residues. CDR3 DNA: TGCGCCAGCCGGACAGCGGGGGGGAGCACAGATACGCAGTATTTT. Translation gives CASRTAGGSTDTQYF.

The J gene is TRBJ2-7, the V gene TRBV27; TRBD2 agrees at 10 bases. CDR3 length: 20 residues. Germline lookup yields CDR1 MNHEY and CDR2 SMNVEV (reference sequence). The V segment lost 5 bases and the J segment 3 bases; nucleotides outside the gene matches: 22. CDR3 protein: CASSPQIAGGSILRHYEQYF. CDR3 DNA: TGTGCCAGCAGTCCACAAATAGCGGGAGGTTCCATTCTACGTCACTACGAGCAGTACTTC.

This chain joins TRBV12-5 and TRBJ2-7; D could derive from TRBD1 or TRBD2 (6 bases each). V was trimmed by 2 bases and J by 7 bases, leaving 15 bases between them. The CDR3 spans 14 residues. Germline V gene data show CDR1 as LGHNT and CDR2 as FRNRAP. CDR3 nucleotide sequence: TGTGCTAGTGGTTTGTTTGGGGGGCTGAGGGAGCAGTACTTC. It specifies CASGLFGGLREQYF.

V is TRBV29-1 and J is TRBJ2-7; D remains unclear. Germline CDR1 SQVTM, CDR2 ANQGSEA. Deletions cut 6 bases from V and 3 bases from J, with 9 bases between. The CDR3 spans 11 residues. The CDR3 DNA sequence: TGCAGCGTCGGTGGGGACTACGAGCAGTACTTC. Encoded protein: CSVGGDYEQYF.

This clone was detected once. This chain links TRBV27 with TRBJ1-2, with 10 bases that match TRBD1. The CDR3 spans 17 residues. Germline V gene data show CDR1 as MNHEY and CDR2 as SMNVEV (reference sequence). The junction had 11 bases not matched to a gene; V was cut back by 5 bases and J by 2 bases. The CDR3 is CASSPVYKGQGNYGYTF. In DNA, the CDR3 is TGTGCCAGCAGTCCCGTCTATAAGGGACAGGGGAACTATGGCTACACCTTC.

V gene TRBV4-3 combines with J gene TRBJ2-7, with 9 bases matching TRBD1. The length of the CDR3 is 15 residues. Germline V gene data show CDR1 as LGHNA and CDR2 as YSLEER. V lost 0 bases, J lost 3 bases, and 3 bases stayed unmatched. The CDR3 sequence: CASSQEGQGFYEQYF. As DNA, the CDR3 is TGCGCCAGCAGCCAAGAGGGACAGGGATTCTACGAGCAGTACTTC.

For this clone: The sample carries other DNA sequences with the same CDR3. The chain couples TRBV27 to TRBJ2-5; D gene unclear. Trimming cost V 4 bases and J 4 bases, with 16 bases left between them. From germline, CDR1 is MNHEY and CDR2 SMNVEV (reference sequence). The CDR3 covers 15 residues. CDR3 amino acids: CASSYHFRVGETQYF. DNA of the CDR3: TGTGCCAGCAGTTACCACTTTCGAGTCGGAGAGACCCAGTACTTC.

This clone has a single count. CDR3 in amino acids: CASSSGQGTYEQYF. The CDR3 DNA sequence: TGTGCCAGCAGCTCGGGACAGGGAACCTACGAGCAGTACTTC. The rearrangement links TRBV7-8 to TRBJ2-7, with 9 bases lining up with TRBD1. Germline CDR1 is SGHVS and CDR2 is FQNEAQ. The CDR3 loop spans 14 amino acids. The trim removed 4 bases at V and 2 bases at J, leaving 3 bases unmatched.

The genes are TRBV30 and TRBJ2-1, with TRBD2 as a possible D gene (6 bases). Germline loops: CDR1 GTSNPN, CDR2 SVGIG (reference sequence). The CDR3 is 13 residues long. V was clipped by 1 base and J by 6 bases, with 10 bases between them. The CDR3 bases are TGTGCCTGGAGTGAGTCTAGCGCCAATGAGCAGTTCTTC. This translates into CAWSESSANEQFF.

The chain couples TRBV4-3 to TRBJ2-3; TRBD1 agrees at 7 bases. The V and J ends lost 0 bases and 2 bases, in that order; junction bases with no gene match: 5. The germline V gene encodes CDR1 LGHNA and CDR2 YSLEER. The CDR3 spans 16 residues. CDR3 in DNA: TGCGCCAGCAGCCAAGACCCGCAGGGGGTCACAGATACGCAGTATTTT. Translated: CASSQDPQGVTDTQYF.

The chain joins TRBV5-5 to TRBJ1-6, with 7 nucleotides matching TRBD1. V lost 1 base to trimming and J lost 5 bases; unmatched junction nucleotides: 3. The CDR3 consists of 15 residues. In germline, CDR1 is SGHKS, CDR2 YYEKEE (reference sequence). The CDR3 protein is CASSLMTGNNSPLHF. The CDR3 DNA reads as TGTGCCAGCAGCTTGATGACAGGGAATAATTCACCCCTCCACTTT.

This chain links TRBV27 with TRBJ2-3; D is undetermined. The CDR3 covers 16 residues. V lost 1 base and J lost 0, with 11 bases in between. Germline V gene data show CDR1 as MNHEY and CDR2 as SMNVEV (reference sequence). CDR3 sequence (DNA): TGTGCCAGCAGTTTATGGGCCGAAGCTAGCACAGATACGCAGTATTTT. Its protein is CASSLWAEASTDTQYF.